These 21 T cell receptor beta chains were sequenced from one sample in a study of T cell responses to AZD1222 COVID-19 vaccine. Generated by immunoSEQ multiplex PCR, the TCRdb table keeps only in-frame clones and is missing some. The sample includes more than 95,000 clones, roughly 82% seen only once; the top ten take around 5.1%. Sample: peripheral blood, taken on day 0 of AZD1222 vaccination. These receptors were obtained from an adult in good health.

Concerning this clone itself: Within the sample, other DNA sequences also encode this same CDR3. The V call is TRBV27, the J call TRBJ1-2, with 9 bases lining up with TRBD1. With 2 bases clipped from V and 3 bases from J, the junction kept 1 base outside the gene matches. This CDR3 contains 14 residues. Germline lookup yields CDR1 MNHEY and CDR2 SMNVEV (reference sequence). CDR3 region: CASSLRDRDYGYTF. The DNA for the CDR3 is TGTGCCAGCAGTTTAAGGGACAGGGACTATGGCTACACCTTC.

This chain uses TRBV19 with TRBJ1-2; 8 bases match TRBD1. V gave up 7 bases and J gave up 8 bases; unmatched junction bases: 6. Germline V gives CDR1 LNHDA, CDR2 SQIVND (reference sequence). This CDR3 spans 12 amino acids. The CDR3 DNA reads TGTGCCAGTAACGACAGGGGTGGAGGCTACACCTTC. Translated: CASNDRGGGYTF.

The chain joins TRBV5-1 to TRBJ1-6, with unresolved D. Germline V lookup: CDR1 SGHRS, CDR2 YFSETQ. The CDR3 loop spans 16 amino acids. V dropped 1 base and J dropped 0 bases, with 8 bases sitting between them. The CDR3 sequence is CASSLHGSSYNSPLHF. The CDR3 DNA sequence: TGCGCCAGCAGCTTGCATGGAAGCTCCTATAATTCACCCCTCCACTTT.

The chain has TRBV30 and TRBJ1-5; 7 bases align to TRBD1. After removal of 3 bases from V and 5 bases from J, the junction contained 4 bases not matched to a gene. The CDR3 contains 13 residues. CDR1 GTSNPN and CDR2 SVGIG come from the germline V gene (reference sequence). The CDR3 nucleotides are TGTGCCTGGAGAGGCAGGGGGGATCAGCCCCAGCATTTT. This sequence encodes CAWRGRGDQPQHF.

The chain recombines TRBV4-3 with TRBJ2-7; 7 bases agree with TRBD2. V trimming: 4 bases; J trimming: 5 bases; junction bases outside the gene matches: 8. The CDR3 sequence is 14 residues long. The germline V gene has CDR1 LGHNA and CDR2 YSLEER. The CDR3 here is CASSPDRTSDEQYF. The DNA for the CDR3 is TGCGCCAGCAGCCCAGACCGCACTAGCGACGAGCAGTACTTC.

V and J are TRBV29-1 and TRBJ2-5, with 8 bases that match TRBD2. CDR1 is SQVTM and CDR2 is ANQGSEA in the germline V gene. With V trimmed by 6 bases and J by 5 bases, 17 bases remained unmatched. The CDR3 has 16 amino acids. The CDR3 spells CSVSPLGHLAGETQYF. The DNA for the CDR3 is TGCAGCGTGTCCCCTTTGGGACACTTAGCGGGGGAGACCCAGTACTTC.

This sequence joins TRBV12-5 and TRBJ2-1; 9 bases are shared with TRBD1. Per germline, CDR1 LGHNT and CDR2 FRNRAP. After removal of 5 bases from V and 7 bases from J, the junction contained 3 bases not matched to a gene. The CDR3 is 13 amino acids. The CDR3 DNA reads TGTGCTAGTGGTCCGGACAGGGGAAATGAGCAGTTCTTC. Translation: CASGPDRGNEQFF.

The V and J genes are TRBV4-2 and TRBJ2-1, with a possible D match to TRBD2 (5 bases). This CDR3 is built from 17 residues. Trimming left V 0 bases short and J 2 bases short, with 14 bases between. Germline-derived CDR1 and CDR2 are LGHNA and YNFKEQ. The CDR3 is CASSQDLRVYTYNEQFF. The CDR3, as DNA: TGTGCCAGCAGCCAAGATCTGCGGGTCTACACCTACAATGAGCAGTTCTTC.

V is TRBV25-1 and J is TRBJ2-4; weak D call: TRBD1 (5 bases). This CDR3 has 11 residues. V was clipped by 4 bases and J by 15 bases, with 13 bases between them. Germline CDR1 reads MGHDK; CDR2 reads SYGVNS. CDR3 nucleotides: TGTGCCAGCAGTGGTGGATTTGGGGCGTACTTC. This codes for CASSGGFGAYF.

This clone was counted only a few times. The chain has TRBV6-5 and TRBJ2-1, with 11 nucleotides matching TRBD2. CDR1 and CDR2 from the germline V gene are MNHEY and SVGAGI. Trimming cost V 2 bases and J 8 bases; bases outside gene matches: 5. The CDR3 is made up of 15 amino acids. The CDR3, as DNA: TGTGCCAGCAGTTACACTAGCGGGGGAGTAGATGAGCAGTTCTTC. Translating it yields CASSYTSGGVDEQFF.

This chain connects TRBV5-1 to TRBJ2-3; TRBD2 might be the D (8 bases). The V and J ends lost 3 bases and 4 bases respectively, with 27 bases between them. Germline lookup yields CDR1 SGHRS and CDR2 YFSETQ. CDR3 length: 19 amino acids. The CDR3 DNA reads TGCGCCAGCAGCTCCCGGGGGGGACAGCTTATTCGAATGGCAGATACGCAGTATTTT. It specifies CASSSRGGQLIRMADTQYF.

The table lists this clone with a count of one. This chain connects TRBV5-1 to TRBJ2-5; the D is unclear. This CDR3 has 12 residues. CDR1 is SGHRS, CDR2 YFSETQ, per germline. Trimming shortened V by 4 bases and J by 2 bases, and 6 bases separated the two germline ends. The CDR3: CASSAVQETQYF. The CDR3 DNA is TGCGCCAGCAGCGCAGTACAAGAGACCCAGTACTTC.

This clone was seen just once. This chain connects TRBV5-1 to TRBJ2-7, with D tentatively TRBD1 (7 bases). This CDR3 region has 14 residues. Germline lookup yields CDR1 SGHRS and CDR2 YFSETQ. Trimming removed 5 bases from V and 12 bases from J, with 24 bases in between. In nucleotides, the CDR3 is TGCGCCAGCAGACCCGACAGGGACTCCCGAGTCAGGTACTTC. This encodes CASRPDRDSRVRYF.

The chain carries TRBV19 and TRBJ2-5, with 8 positions matching TRBD1. The CDR3 is 16 residues long. J lost 2 bases, V lost 5 bases, and 10 bases had no gene match. Germline CDR1 is LNHDA and CDR2 is SQIVND (reference sequence). The CDR3 DNA is TGTGCCAGTAGTCCGGGGACAGGTCTCCCTCAAGAGACCCAGTACTTC. Translating it yields CASSPGTGLPQETQYF.

This clone was counted only a few times. This rearrangement joins TRBV29-1 to TRBJ2-7; D unclear. The CDR3 is 13 residues long. Germline values: CDR1 SQVTM, CDR2 ANQGSEA. V was clipped by 6 bases and J by 2 bases, with 14 bases between them. CDR3 DNA: TGCAGCGTAGGGCCGCGGATCCCCTACGAGCAGTACTTC. The encoded protein is CSVGPRIPYEQYF.

The J gene is TRBJ1-1, the V gene TRBV2; no clear D. The CDR3 has 13 amino acids. Germline V lookup: CDR1 SNHLY, CDR2 FYNNEI. V lost 4 bases, J lost 5 bases, and 11 bases lay in between. The DNA of the CDR3 is TGTGCCAGCAGTGGTCAAAGTGGGACTGAAGCTTTCTTT. Protein product: CASSGQSGTEAFF.

The chain carries TRBV5-4 and TRBJ2-7, with 8 bases identical to TRBD1. The CDR3 extends over 13 amino acids. Trimming removed 4 bases from V and 5 bases from J; junction bases left unmatched: 5. Per the germline V gene, CDR1 is SGHNT and CDR2 is YYREEE (reference sequence). CDR3 sequence reads: CASSGDRFDEQYF. The CDR3 DNA reads TGTGCCAGCAGCGGGGACAGGTTCGACGAGCAGTACTTC.

This clone was seen a handful of times. The chain uses TRBV7-9 and TRBJ2-2; no clear D. The CDR3 runs 19 residues. The germline V and J ends were trimmed by 5 bases and 0 bases, with 22 bases remaining between them. Germline V gives CDR1 SEHNR, CDR2 FQNEAQ (reference sequence). The CDR3 DNA is TGTGCCAGCAGCCATAAAAAAGGTGCGGCGGAGACGAACACCGGGGAGCTGTTTTTT. As protein: CASSHKKGAAETNTGELFF.

The J gene is TRBJ2-2, the V gene TRBV6-5, with 7 bases that match TRBD1. Germline CDR1 reads MNHEY; CDR2 reads SVGAGI. V lost 11 bases and J lost 6; bases outside the gene matches: 6. The CDR3 spans 12 residues. CDR3 residues: CASTGRSGELFF. The CDR3 DNA reads TGTGCCTCGACAGGGCGATCCGGGGAGCTGTTTTTT.

CDR3 DNA: TGTGCCAGCAGTACCCCCCCGGGGACGCAGTATTTT. Its protein is CASSTPPGTQYF. This chain connects TRBV27 to TRBJ2-3, with D possibly being TRBD2 (5 bases). The CDR3 contains 12 residues. Germline CDR1 reads MNHEY; CDR2 reads SMNVEV (reference sequence). Deletions cut 5 bases from V and 9 bases from J, with 12 bases between.

The CDR3 coding sequence is TGCGCCAGCAGCTTGAGTAACGGCATGAACACTGAAGCTTTCTTT. Protein product: CASSLSNGMNTEAFF. This sequence joins TRBV5-1 and TRBJ1-1; no clear D. The germline CDR1 and CDR2 sequences are SGHRS and YFSETQ. CDR3 size: 15 residues. V was clipped by 1 base and J by 0 bases, with 10 bases between them.